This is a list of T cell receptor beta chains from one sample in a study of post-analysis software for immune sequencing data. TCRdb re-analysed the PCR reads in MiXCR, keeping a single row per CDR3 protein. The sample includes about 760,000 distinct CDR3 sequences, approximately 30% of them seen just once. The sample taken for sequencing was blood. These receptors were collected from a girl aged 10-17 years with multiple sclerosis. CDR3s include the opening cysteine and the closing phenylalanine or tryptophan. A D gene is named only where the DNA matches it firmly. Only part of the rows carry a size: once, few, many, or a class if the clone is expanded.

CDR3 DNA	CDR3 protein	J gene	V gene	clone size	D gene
TGCAGTGCTAGACCCCCGTGGTCAGGGATCTACGAGCAGTACTTC	CSARPPWSGIYEQYF	TRBJ2-7	TRBV20-1	-	-
TGCAGCGGAAACAGGGACCTCTACAATGAGCAGTTCTTC	CSGNRDLYNEQFF	TRBJ2-1	TRBV29-1	many	-
TGCAGTGCGTGGAGGGCCGACTACAATGAGCAGTTCTTC	CSAWRADYNEQFF	TRBJ2-1	TRBV20-1	few	-
TGCGCCAGCAGCCACGCCCGGTGGAACACCGGGGAGCTGTTTTTT	CASSHARWNTGELFF	TRBJ2-2	TRBV4-3	once	-
TGTGCCAGCAGTTCGGGGGCCCCCTACGAGCAGTACTTC	CASSSGAPYEQYF	TRBJ2-7	TRBV7-9	-	-
TGTGCCAGCTCCCAACTTAGCGGGACAATCATCAATGAGCAGTTCTTC	CASSQLSGTIINEQFF	TRBJ2-1	TRBV18	few	TRBD2
TGTGCCAGCAGTAGGAGGGGCTTCACAGATACGCAGTATTTT	CASSRRGFTDTQYF	TRBJ2-3	TRBV21-1	-	-
TGTGCCAGCAGCCTAGACAGGGAATTCGGCGAGCAGTACTTC	CASSLDREFGEQYF	TRBJ2-7	TRBV7-9	-	TRBD1
TGTGCCAGCAGTTACGAGGGATTCGGCTACACCTTC	CASSYEGFGYTF	TRBJ1-2	TRBV6-2/TRBV6-3	-	-
TGTGCCAGCAGTTTATCGAGGGGCGGCAATCCGCCCCAGCATTTT	CASSLSRGGNPPQHF	TRBJ1-5	TRBV27	-	-
TGCAGTGCTAGACCAGGACACTCTACCCTCTACGAGCAGTACTTC	CSARPGHSTLYEQYF	TRBJ2-7	TRBV20-1	many	-
TGTGCCAGCAGCCGAAGAGGTGTTGGAGAGACCCAGTACTTC	CASSRRGVGETQYF	TRBJ2-5	TRBV11-2	-	-
TGCGCCAGCAGCCAGAGCCCCGCAGGGAATACTGAAGCTTTCTTT	CASSQSPAGNTEAFF	TRBJ1-1	TRBV4-3	-	-
TGTGCCAGCTCACCACGGGACAGGGTGAAACACAATGAGCAGTACTTC	CASSPRDRVKHNEQYF	TRBJ2-7	TRBV18	-	TRBD1
TGTGCCAGCAGCCCAGGGTGGGGCACTGAAGCTTTCTTT	CASSPGWGTEAFF	TRBJ1-1	TRBV12-3/TRBV12-4	-	-
TGTGCCAGCGCCGCTTTAGGTAGCGGGGTCGATAATGAGCAGTTCTTC	CASAALGSGVDNEQFF	TRBJ2-1	TRBV7-2	-	TRBD2
TGCAGTGCTACCGGGCAGATCAATCAGCCCCAGCATTTT	CSATGQINQPQHF	TRBJ1-5	TRBV20-1	few	-
TGTGCCAGCAACATGGAGACAGGGAAGGGCCTCCCCCAGCATTTT	CASNMETGKGLPQHF	TRBJ1-5	TRBV12-3/TRBV12-4	-	TRBD1
TGTGCCAGCAGTTACGCGAAGACCCTTGGCATCTACAATGAGCAGTTCTTC	CASSYAKTLGIYNEQFF	TRBJ2-1	TRBV6-2/TRBV6-3	-	-
TGCAGTGCTTCGTGGGCTAGCGGGAGCCACAATGAGCAGTTCTTC	CSASWASGSHNEQFF	TRBJ2-1	TRBV20-1	few	TRBD2
TGCGCCAGCAGCCACTGGGGGGCGGGTATAGCCAAAAACATTCAGTACTTC	CASSHWGAGIAKNIQYF	TRBJ2-4	TRBV4-3	-	-
TGCAGCGTTGAAGATGGCGAGGTGTACACTGAAGCTTTCTTT	CSVEDGEVYTEAFF	TRBJ1-1	TRBV29-1	few	-
TGTGCCAGCAGCGACAGGGGTTGGGCCTACGAGCAGTACTTC	CASSDRGWAYEQYF	TRBJ2-7	TRBV6-6	-	TRBD1
TGTGCCAGCAGTAAAGACAGGGATGAAAAACTGTTTTTT	CASSKDRDEKLFF	TRBJ1-4	TRBV11-2	few	TRBD1
TGTGCTAGTGGGGCCGTCAGGGGGATCTACAATGAGCAGTTCTTC	CASGAVRGIYNEQFF	TRBJ2-1	TRBV12-5	-	TRBD1
TGTGCCAGCAGCTTATGGTGGAACACTGAAGCTTTCTTT	CASSLWWNTEAFF	TRBJ1-1	TRBV7-2	few	-
TGTGCCAGCAGCCCTATAGGGGGGAAGAGCAATCAGCCCCAGCATTTT	CASSPIGGKSNQPQHF	TRBJ1-5	TRBV7-9	once	-
TGTGCCAGCAGCTACCACAGGGGGCTGAATCAGCCCCAGCATTTT	CASSYHRGLNQPQHF	TRBJ1-5	TRBV7-8	-	TRBD1
TGCAGCGTTGAAGATCGGCAGCAGCGCACAGATACGCAGTATTTT	CSVEDRQQRTDTQYF	TRBJ2-3	TRBV29-1	-	-
TGTGCCAGCAGCACTCTGCACTACGAGCAGTACTTC	CASSTLHYEQYF	TRBJ2-7	TRBV7-9	-	-
TGTGCCAGCAGCTCCCCCTGGGCCTCGGTGGAAGAGACCCAGTACTTC	CASSSPWASVEETQYF	TRBJ2-5	TRBV11-3	-	-